The T cell receptor (beta chain) under discussion was sequenced for a study of molecular identifiers for immune sequencing clone quantification. This clonotype showed up just a few times. Its cognate antigen is unknown. Preparation of the bulk TCR libraries relied on previously described methods and listed TCR primers. Using its own MiXCR run on the PCR reads, TCRdb lists one record per CDR3 protein. The sample shows approximately 550,000 distinct CDR3 sequences, about 26% of them seen only once. Points from the study as a whole: The share of molecules held by clones above 20 RNA copies was over 98% in effector cells and under 1% in naive cells. Barcode sharing among identical TCR molecules could make large clones appear smaller.

The germline V gene has CDR1 MGHRA and CDR2 YSYEKL. The ends were cut back, 3 bases at V and 5 bases at J, with 10 bases in the middle. The CDR3 runs 13 residues. The rearrangement uses TRBV4-1 and TRBJ2-5, with D perhaps assigned TRBD1 or TRBD2 (5 bases each). The sequence came from a human donor in good health. Some libraries in this study had Jurkat cell RNA spiked in. The sample comprised naive CD8+ T cells from blood, with Jurkat cell RNA spiked in. Subset specified: FACS-sorted CD8+CD4-CCR7+CD45RA+ naive T cells. CDR3 bases: TGCGCCAGCAGCCAGGGACCCCTGGAGACCCAGTACTTC. This sequence encodes CASSQGPLETQYF.